The next 31 T cell receptor beta chains were all read from a single sample in a study of T cell repertoires in cytomegalovirus infection. TCRdb reanalysed the reads using MiXCR and keeps one entry per CDR3 protein. The data contain around 630,000 distinct CDR3 sequences, 24% of them singletons. The source material was CD8+ T cells from PBMCs. These receptors came from a human donor in good health (CMV status not recorded). Some clones in this sample may be carry-over from other donors' samples.

Regarding this clonotype: A read error may explain this, as a much larger clone is one base away. The V call is TRBV7-6, the J call TRBJ1-1; the D gene is possibly TRBD1 (6 bases). CDR1 and CDR2 from the germline V gene are SGHVS and FNYEAQ. CDR3 size: 15 residues. CDR3 nucleotides: TGTGCCAGCAGCTTCTTACAGGGCTCGGGCACTGAAGCTTACTTT. Protein sequence: CASSFLQGSGTEAYF.

Only a few counts were recorded for this clonotype. The chain employs TRBV11-2 and TRBJ2-3; a weak D match, TRBD2 (5 bases). CDR3 size: 14 residues. Germline V gene data show CDR1 as SGHAT and CDR2 as FQNNGV. Trimming cost V 0 bases and J 5 bases, with 9 bases left between them. The CDR3 region is CASSLEGVVDTQYF. As DNA, the CDR3 is TGTGCCAGCAGCTTAGAGGGAGTAGTAGATACGCAGTATTTT.

The genes are TRBV7-3 and TRBJ2-1; 8 positions match TRBD2. The CDR3 has 16 residues. The germline gives CDR1 SGHTA, CDR2 FQGTGA. Losses at the gene ends were 1 base for V and 4 bases for J; bases not matched to a gene: 6. The CDR3 DNA follows: TGTGCCAGCAGCTTAATCGGCGGGGGGTATTACAATGAGCAGTTCTTC. Translation gives CASSLIGGGYYNEQFF. The variable domain in full, with the rest retrieved from reference TRBV7-3 and TRBJ2-1, is GAGVSQTPSNKVTEKGKYVELRCDPISGHTALYWYRQSLGQGPEFLIYFQGTGAADDSGLPNDRFFAVRPEGSVSTLKIQRTERGDSAVYLCASSLIGGGYYNEQFFGPGTRLTVL.

This clonotype was found a few times. The V gene is TRBV20-1, the J gene TRBJ1-5; the D gene is possibly TRBD1 (6 bases). Trimming stripped 0 bases from V and 3 bases from J, with 18 bases between. The germline CDR1 and CDR2 sequences are DFQATT and SNEGSKA (reference sequence). CDR3 size: 17 residues. This CDR3 is CSAREEGQTSYNQPQHF. CDR3 coding DNA: TGCAGTGCTAGAGAGGAAGGACAGACTTCCTACAATCAGCCCCAGCATTTT.

This clonotype was recorded many times. The gene calls are TRBV7-9 and TRBJ1-1; D unclear. Per germline, CDR1 SEHNR and CDR2 FQNEAQ (reference sequence). Trimming took off 5 bases at V and 0 bases at J, with 10 bases between the two ends. This CDR3 has 14 residues. This chain's CDR3 is CASSTTTVNTEAFF. The CDR3 DNA sequence: TGTGCCAGCAGCACCACGACGGTGAACACTGAAGCTTTCTTT.

The table lists this clonotype with a count of one. The chain has TRBV7-6 and TRBJ2-7; 8 positions agree with TRBD1. The CDR3 is made up of 14 amino acids. With V trimmed by 5 bases and J by 3 bases, 6 bases remained unmatched. Germline CDR1 SGHVS, CDR2 FNYEAQ. This chain's CDR3 is CASSTGQGGYEQYV. The CDR3 nucleotides are TGTGCCAGCAGCACCGGACAGGGTGGCTACGAGCAGTACGTC.

This chain uses TRBV20-1 with TRBJ1-2; no clear D. With 1 base removed from V and 8 bases from J, the gap between germline ends came to 11 bases. CDR3 length: 12 residues. CDR1 DFQATT and CDR2 SNEGSKA come from the germline V gene (reference sequence). The CDR3 loop is CSARVGTAGYTF. The CDR3, as DNA: TGCAGTGCTAGAGTGGGCACCGCCGGCTACACCTTC.

This clonotype was observed a few times. The gene calls are TRBV28 and TRBJ1-4; TRBD1 might be the D (6 bases). The V end lost 6 bases, the J end lost 8 bases, and 13 bases lay between the germline ends. CDR1 and CDR2 from the germline V gene are MDHEN and SYDVKM. The CDR3 loop spans 13 amino acids. CDR3 DNA: TGTGCCAGCAGGGGGGCTCTAAACGAAAAACTGTTTTTT. It specifies CASRGALNEKLFF.

This clonotype was counted between two and nine times. V usage is TRBV6-2 or TRBV6-3 and J usage is TRBJ2-1, with D tentatively TRBD2 (7 bases). CDR3 length: 17 amino acids. In germline, CDR1 is MNHEY, CDR2 SVGEGT. With 8 bases removed from V and 2 bases from J, the gap between germline ends came to 22 bases. CDR3 sequence: CASRLRGGKSPYNEQFF. The CDR3 DNA sequence: TGTGCCAGCCGCCTAAGGGGGGGAAAATCTCCCTACAATGAGCAGTTCTTC.

This clonotype was counted ten times or more. V gene TRBV6-2 or TRBV6-3 combines with J gene TRBJ2-3; maybe TRBD2 (5 bases). The CDR3 has 16 residues. Germline V gives CDR1 MNHEY, CDR2 SVGEGT. Trimming removed 0 bases at V and 1 base at J, with 11 bases between. The CDR3 sequence: CASSYSRTFRTDTQYF. The CDR3 DNA sequence: TGTGCCAGCAGTTACTCGAGGACTTTCCGCACAGATACGCAGTATTTT.

This clonotype was detected many times. J is TRBJ2-7 and V is TRBV7-2, with D tentatively TRBD1 or TRBD2 (5 bases each). Germline CDR1 SGHTA, CDR2 FQGNSA. The CDR3 consists of 15 residues. V was clipped by 5 bases and J by 3 bases, with 17 bases between them. DNA of the CDR3: TGTGCCAGCAGCGCCTATGAGGGGTTTGGCTACGAGCAGTACGTC. This codes for CASSAYEGFGYEQYV.

In its sample, this clonotype was seen many times. The genes are TRBV12-3 or TRBV12-4 and TRBJ2-1; a weak D match, TRBD1 (7 bases). The CDR3 has 17 residues. Trimming left V 1 base short and J 6 bases short, with 19 bases between. DNA for the CDR3: TGTGCCAGCAGTTTAGTCGGAGGAGCAGGGGGGCCCAATGAGCAGTTCTTC. Its protein product is CASSLVGGAGGPNEQFF.

The chain has TRBV6-1 and TRBJ2-1; 15 bases align to TRBD2. Germline CDR1 is MNHNS and CDR2 is SASEGT. This CDR3 spans 16 amino acids. V trimming: 10 bases; J trimming: 6 bases; junction bases outside the gene matches: 10. The CDR3 region has the DNA TGTGCCACCGATTCTTGGACTAGCGGGGGGGCCAATGAGCAGTTCTTC. As protein: CATDSWTSGGANEQFF.

The chain combines TRBV4-1 with TRBJ2-5; the D gene is possibly TRBD1 (5 bases). The germline V gene encodes CDR1 MGHRA and CDR2 YSYEKL. Trimming shortened V by 1 base and J by 5 bases, and 8 bases separated the two germline ends. The CDR3 is 13 residues long. DNA for the CDR3: TGCGCCAGCAGCCAAGTAGGGGCTGAGACCCAGTACTTC. It translates to CASSQVGAETQYF.

At least ten counts were recorded for this clonotype. The CDR3 reads CASSLARTGEHGYTF. In DNA form, the CDR3 reads TGTGCCAGCAGCTTAGCCCGGACAGGGGAGCATGGCTACACCTTC. This sequence joins TRBV7-6 and TRBJ1-2; the match to TRBD1 covers 9 bases. The CDR3 has 15 amino acids. Germline values: CDR1 SGHVS, CDR2 FNYEAQ. The V and J ends lost 0 bases and 6 bases, in that order; junction bases with no gene match: 5.

This clonotype was recorded many times. The CDR3 coding sequence is TGTGCCAGCAGGCCACAGGTTCTCACAGATACGCAGTATTTT. Its protein product is CASRPQVLTDTQYF. This chain uses TRBV7-6 with TRBJ2-3; D may be TRBD1 (5 bases). In germline, CDR1 is SGHVS, CDR2 FNYEAQ. The V and J ends lost 6 bases and 2 bases respectively, with 12 bases between them. The CDR3 contains 14 residues.

This clonotype appeared many times. V gene TRBV7-9 combines with J gene TRBJ2-1; TRBD2 matches at 8 bases. Germline V gene data show CDR1 as SEHNR and CDR2 as FQNEAQ (reference sequence). The CDR3 loop spans 16 amino acids. Losses at the gene ends were 5 bases for V and 4 bases for J; bases not matched to a gene: 10. The DNA of the CDR3 is TGTGCCAGCAGCACCCAGCCGGGGGGGGAGTACAATGAGCAGTTCTTC. Residues: CASSTQPGGEYNEQFF.

This clonotype has a count of ten or more. This sequence joins TRBV7-8 and TRBJ2-1, with 15 bases identical to TRBD2. Germline CDR1 is SGHVS and CDR2 is FQNEAQ. V shed 1 base and J 9 bases; nucleotides not matched to a gene: 1. CDR3 length: 15 residues. The CDR3 DNA sequence: TGTGCCAGCAGCTTAGGGGGACTAGCGGGAGGTGAGCAGTTCTTC. It is translated as CASSLGGLAGGEQFF.

This clonotype was seen repeatedly, ten times or more. V and J are TRBV28 and TRBJ1-4; D unclear. This CDR3 comprises 14 residues. Germline V gene sequence: CDR1 MDHEN, CDR2 SYDVKM. V lost 0 bases and J lost 3, with 5 bases in between. This CDR3 is CASSLWGSNEKLFF. The CDR3 nucleotides are TGTGCCAGCAGTTTATGGGGGTCTAATGAAAAACTGTTTTTT.

This clonotype was seen only a few times. The V gene is TRBV2, the J gene TRBJ2-7, with a weak D call TRBD1 (5 bases). CDR3 size: 15 residues. From germline, CDR1 is SNHLY and CDR2 FYNNEI. The germline V and J ends were trimmed by 0 bases and 0 bases, with 9 bases remaining between them. The CDR3 loop reads CASSEAGQSSYEQYF. The CDR3 nucleotides are TGTGCCAGCAGTGAAGCTGGACAAAGCTCCTACGAGCAGTACTTC.

Comments on this clonotype: It may be a read error: a sequence one base away is much more abundant. The chain uses TRBV7-8 and TRBJ2-5, with unresolved D. Per germline, CDR1 SGHVS and CDR2 FQNEAQ. This CDR3 is built from 14 residues. CDR3 residues: CASSFAGPQETKYF. In nucleotides, the CDR3 is TGTGCCAGCAGTTTCGCCGGGCCCCAAGAGACCAAGTACTTC.

V usage is TRBV12-5 and J usage is TRBJ2-1, with 7 bases fitting TRBD2. CDR3 length equals 15 residues. J gave up 4 bases and V 1 base, and 4 bases lay outside the gene matches. The germline V gene encodes CDR1 LGHNT and CDR2 FRNRAP. In DNA form, the CDR3 reads TGTGCTAGTGGTTTGGGGGGGGGGTCGTACAATGAGCAGTTCTTC. It yields the protein CASGLGGGSYNEQFF.

The chain couples TRBV6-6 to TRBJ2-6; D gene ambiguous. Germline CDR1 MNHNY, CDR2 SVGAGI (reference sequence). This CDR3 region has 16 residues. V lost 3 bases and J lost 4, with 13 bases in between. The DNA for the CDR3 is TGTGCCAGCAGTTATAAAGGTCTTGCGGGGGCCAACGTCCTGACTTTC. As protein: CASSYKGLAGANVLTF.

The chain couples TRBV14 to TRBJ2-5, with a weak D call TRBD1 (6 bases). The germline V gene encodes CDR1 SGHDN and CDR2 FVKESK. The CDR3 runs to 16 residues. Trimming shortened V by 0 bases and J by 5 bases, and 16 bases separated the two germline ends. DNA of the CDR3: TGTGCCAGCAGCCAAGATTTGCAGGGGCGCTGGGAGACCCAGTACTTC. The encoded protein is CASSQDLQGRWETQYF.

The chain uses TRBV15 and TRBJ2-3; D may correspond to TRBD1 or TRBD2 (5 bases each). CDR3 length equals 19 residues. The germline V and J ends were trimmed by 1 base and 5 bases, with 25 bases remaining between them. Germline-derived CDR1 and CDR2 are LNHNV and YYDKDF (reference sequence). This CDR3 reads CATSRVGVGGQEERDTQYF. Here the CDR3 DNA reads TGTGCCACCAGCAGAGTGGGGGTAGGCGGCCAAGAGGAGAGAGATACGCAGTATTTT.

The CDR3 DNA sequence: TGTGCCAGCAGTTATGATGAGGACACTTGGGGTCAGCCCCAGCATTTT. It specifies CASSYDEDTWGQPQHF. The J gene is TRBJ1-5, the V gene TRBV6-2 or TRBV6-3; TRBD1 is a possible D gene (5 bases). In germline, CDR1 is MNHEY, CDR2 SVGEGT. V lost 3 bases and J 6 bases, leaving 18 bases between the germline ends. The CDR3 length is 16 residues.

This clonotype was seen ten or more times. This chain links TRBV12-3 or TRBV12-4 with TRBJ2-5, with D unresolved. V lost 1 base, J lost 5 bases, and 11 bases lay in between. The CDR3 has 14 residues. The CDR3 loop reads CASSLVVGVETQYF. Here the CDR3 DNA reads TGTGCCAGCAGTTTAGTGGTTGGAGTGGAGACCCAGTACTTC.

V and J are TRBV12-3 or TRBV12-4 and TRBJ1-1; D is unresolved. Trimming removed 3 bases at V and 0 bases at J, with 20 bases between. CDR3 size: 18 residues. The CDR3 is CASSFSPGRGGMNTEAFF. In DNA form, the CDR3 reads TGTGCCAGCAGTTTCTCACCCGGCCGGGGAGGAATGAACACTGAAGCTTTCTTT.

This clonotype was recorded only once. The CDR3 coding sequence is TGTGCCAGCAGCCTCGGAGGGGGCTCCGAGCAGTACTTC. Residues: CASSLGGGSEQYF. The chain links TRBV5-5 to TRBJ2-7, with a possible D match to TRBD1 (7 bases). V was trimmed by 4 bases and J by 6 bases, leaving 14 bases between them. Germline values: CDR1 SGHKS, CDR2 YYEKEE (reference sequence). There are 13 residues in the CDR3.

This clonotype was seen repeatedly, ten times or more. The V gene is TRBV7-8, the J gene TRBJ2-1; tentatively, D is TRBD1 (6 bases). In germline, CDR1 is SGHVS, CDR2 FQNEAQ. The CDR3 runs 15 residues. The germline V and J ends were trimmed by 5 bases and 5 bases, with 16 bases remaining between them. Here the CDR3 reads CASSPQGPSDNEQFF. For the CDR3, the DNA is TGTGCCAGCAGCCCACAGGGTCCTTCAGACAATGAGCAGTTCTTC. The variable domain in full, with the rest retrieved from reference TRBV7-8 and TRBJ2-1, is GAGVSQSPRYKVAKRGQDVALRCDPISGHVSLFWYQQALGQGPEFLTYFQNEAQLDKSGLPSDRFFAERPEGSVSTLKIQRTQQEDSAVYLCASSPQGPSDNEQFFGPGTRLTVL.

In its sample, this clonotype was seen many times. The chain is built from TRBV7-8 and TRBJ1-5, with 9 bases that match TRBD1. This CDR3 is built from 14 residues. Germline V gene data show CDR1 as SGHVS and CDR2 as FQNEAQ. V gave up 5 bases and J gave up 6 bases; unmatched junction bases: 5. For the CDR3, the DNA is TGTGCCAGCAGCCCCGGACAGGGGATTCAGCCCCAGCATTTT. Residues: CASSPGQGIQPQHF.